These 13 T cell receptor beta chains were all obtained from the same sample, sequenced in a study of vaccination effects on CD4 cells after COVID-19. For these receptors, no antigen is known. Prior to sequencing, the ViraFEST assay stimulated PBMC with viral peptide pools, which expanded the antigen-specific CD4+ T cells. Isolation of CD4+ T cells took place after nine to ten days of culture. Prior SARS-CoV-2 infection was absent in the vaccine recipients, as shown by negative nucleocapsid antibodies. Sequencing was performed with immunoSEQ multiplex PCR; in TCRdb, only in-frame clones are kept and a portion is missing. The sample includes 55,000 or so clones, 55% to 75% of them seen just once. This specimen consisted of CD4+ T cells from PBMCs cultured with SARS-CoV-2 spike peptides, obtained before COVID-19 vaccination. The origin of the receptors is a human donor who received a COVID-19 vaccine.

The chain has TRBV18 and TRBJ1-2; D is unresolved. The germline V gene has CDR1 KGHSH and CDR2 LQKENI. The CDR3 is 17 residues long. The ends were cut back, 2 bases at V and 1 base at J, with 17 bases in the middle. The CDR3 DNA is TGTGCCAGCTCACCAAAGAGAGAAGGGTCCCTTAACTATGGCTACACCTTC. The encoded protein is CASSPKREGSLNYGYTF.

This clone was observed a few times. This rearrangement joins TRBV5-1 to TRBJ1-1; D might be TRBD1 (5 bases). Germline V gene lookup returns CDR1 SGHRS and CDR2 YFSETQ. V lost 4 bases to trimming and J lost 1 base, with 14 bases between them. CDR3 length: 15 residues. In nucleotides, the CDR3 is TGCGCCAGCAGCCTCGGGGGGGTACAGAACACTGAAGCTTTCTTT. Translation: CASSLGGVQNTEAFF.

The gene calls are TRBV27 and TRBJ2-7; D uncertain. The V gene's germline CDR1 is MNHEY and CDR2 SMNVEV (reference sequence). This CDR3 is 14 amino acids long. V shed 5 bases and J shed 7 bases, with 18 bases lying between them. The chain's CDR3 is CASSPIPHDGEQYF. CDR3 nucleotides: TGTGCCAGCAGTCCCATCCCCCACGACGGGGAGCAGTACTTC.

The chain combines TRBV6-5 with TRBJ1-5; D is undetermined. Germline assignment: CDR1 MNHEY and CDR2 SVGAGI. Between the trimmed V and J ends, which lost 7 bases and 4 bases, there was a span of 14 bases. This CDR3 is built from 14 residues. This chain's CDR3 is CASTPETPNQPQHF. The CDR3 DNA sequence: TGTGCCAGCACCCCTGAGACTCCTAATCAGCCCCAGCATTTT.

V gene TRBV6-5 combines with J gene TRBJ1-2; a possible D gene is TRBD1 (5 bases). Germline V lookup: CDR1 MNHEY, CDR2 SVGAGI. V was pared by 6 bases and J by 4 bases, with 9 bases between. This CDR3 has 12 amino acids. The CDR3, as DNA: TGTGCCAGCAGGATTGACAGCTATGGCTACACCTTC. Translated, it gives CASRIDSYGYTF.

This clone was seen a handful of times. The rearrangement links TRBV4-2 to TRBJ1-5, with 8 bases identical to TRBD1. The CDR3 sequence is 15 residues long. V shed 3 bases and J 6 bases; nucleotides not matched to a gene: 7. The germline gives CDR1 LGHNA, CDR2 YNFKEQ. The CDR3 DNA is TGTGCCAGCAGCCAGGCCAGGGGGCGTACTCAGCCCCAGCATTTT. Its protein is CASSQARGRTQPQHF.

J is TRBJ2-1 and V is TRBV5-1; 10 bases map to TRBD2. Trimming cost V 2 bases and J 8 bases; bases outside gene matches: 7. Germline V lookup: CDR1 SGHRS, CDR2 YFSETQ. This CDR3 has 15 amino acids. CDR3 nucleotide sequence: TGCGCCAGCAGCTTCCCAGCGGGAGGGAACGATGAGCAGTTCTTC. Encoded protein: CASSFPAGGNDEQFF.

The CDR3 spells CASSNRGPHSPLHF. In nucleotides, the CDR3 is TGCGCCAGCAGTAACAGGGGGCCTCATTCACCCCTCCACTTT. The rearrangement uses TRBV5-1 and TRBJ1-6, with 9 bases that match TRBD1. CDR3 length: 14 residues. Germline V gene sequence: CDR1 SGHRS, CDR2 YFSETQ. V lost 5 bases to trimming and J lost 8 bases; unmatched junction nucleotides: 5.

The chain combines TRBV27 with TRBJ2-7, with D unclear. Germline V CDR1 and CDR2: MNHEY, SMNVEV (reference sequence). Deletions cut 5 bases from V and 3 bases from J, with 11 bases between. The CDR3 sequence is 13 residues long. CDR3 sequence (DNA): TGTGCCAGCAGTCCCCGGACGGGCTACGAGCAGTACTTC. Translation gives CASSPRTGYEQYF.

The sample holds a few counts of this clone. The V call is TRBV6-1, the J call TRBJ1-5; a possible D gene is TRBD1 (5 bases). Germline V gene lookup returns CDR1 MNHNS and CDR2 SASEGT. CDR3 size: 13 residues. With 3 bases removed from V and 6 bases from J, the gap between germline ends came to 9 bases. The CDR3, as DNA: TGTGCCAGCAGTGAGGGGGGAAGTCAGCCCCAGCATTTT. This gives the protein CASSEGGSQPQHF.

This clone was found a few times. The junction and the germline gene differ at one end; a read error may be behind it. The rearrangement joins TRBV7-7 to TRBJ1-4, with D uncertain. This CDR3 is 15 amino acids long. Germline V CDR1 and CDR2: SSHAT, FNYEAQ (reference sequence). The CDR3 here is CASSLGPGGNEKLFF. The CDR3 nucleotides are TGTGCTAGCAGCTTAGGGCCAGGAGGGAATGAAAAACTGTTTTTT.

The J gene is TRBJ2-7, the V gene TRBV7-8, with TRBD2 as a possible D gene (7 bases). The germline gives CDR1 SGHVS, CDR2 FQNEAQ. The CDR3 loop spans 13 amino acids. The V gene lost 5 bases and the J gene lost 2 bases, with 10 bases spanning the gap. CDR3 region: CASSRGAAYEQYF. In DNA form, the CDR3 reads TGTGCCAGCAGCCGGGGGGCCGCCTACGAGCAGTACTTC.

The chain links TRBV27 to TRBJ1-6, with unresolved D. The V and J ends lost 2 bases and 9 bases respectively, with 8 bases between them. The CDR3 is made up of 13 amino acids. Germline CDR1 reads MNHEY; CDR2 reads SMNVEV (reference sequence). As DNA, the CDR3 is TGTGCCAGCAGTTTAGCGCCCATTTCACCCCTCCACTTT. It codes for CASSLAPISPLHF.